The clone carrying this T cell receptor beta chain was recorded a few times. Its matching antigen is unknown. Quantitative barcoded 5'-RACE was used to prepare TCR beta libraries. MiXCR, applied by TCRdb to the 5' RACE reads, yields one record per CDR3 protein. This table has about 350,000 distinct CDR3 sequences, about 20% appearing once. This specimen belongs to a study of CD8 T cells in ankylosing spondylitis. The length of the CDR3 is 15 residues. The J segment lost 1 base and the V segment lost 8 bases, leaving 10 bases of the junction unmatched. The germline V gene has CDR1 MNHNS and CDR2 SASEGT. Findings and limits, study-wide: Relatively scarce in peripheral blood, disease-linked clones were CD8+. Disease-linked clones reportedly concentrated significantly in matched ankylosing spondylitis synovial fluid. Past research had described some motif variants in reactive arthritis synovial fluid and blood.

Sequencing was carried out using blood, either unsorted or a sorted T cell fraction (not recorded which). The J gene is TRBJ1-2, the V gene TRBV6-1; 7 nucleotides align to TRBD1. The TCR was taken from a male donor with ankylosing spondylitis or in good health (not recorded which). The CDR3 loop is CASGTWDRLNYGYTF. CDR3 sequence (DNA): TGTGCCAGCGGAACCTGGGACAGACTTAACTATGGCTACACCTTC.